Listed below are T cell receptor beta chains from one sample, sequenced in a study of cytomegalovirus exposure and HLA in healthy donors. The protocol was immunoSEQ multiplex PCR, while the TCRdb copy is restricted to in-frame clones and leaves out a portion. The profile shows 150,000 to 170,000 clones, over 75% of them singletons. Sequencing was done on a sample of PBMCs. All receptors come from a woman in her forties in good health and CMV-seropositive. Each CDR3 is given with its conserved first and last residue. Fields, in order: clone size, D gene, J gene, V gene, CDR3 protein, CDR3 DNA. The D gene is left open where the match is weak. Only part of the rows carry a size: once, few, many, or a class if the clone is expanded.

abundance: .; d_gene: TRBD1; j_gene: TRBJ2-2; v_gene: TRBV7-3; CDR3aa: CASGQGASAGELFF; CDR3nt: TGTGCCAGCGGCCAGGGGGCATCCGCCGGGGAGCTGTTTTTT
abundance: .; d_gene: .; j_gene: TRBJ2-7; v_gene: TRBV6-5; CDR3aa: CASSYDWRSYEQYF; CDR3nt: TGTGCCAGCAGTTACGACTGGAGATCCTACGAGCAGTACTTC
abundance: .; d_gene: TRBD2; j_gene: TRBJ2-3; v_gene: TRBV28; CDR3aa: CASSSLLGGSPADTQYF; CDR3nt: TGTGCCAGCAGTTCCCTACTGGGCGGGAGCCCCGCAGATACGCAGTATTTT
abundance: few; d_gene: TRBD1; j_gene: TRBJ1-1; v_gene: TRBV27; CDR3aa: CASSFIHRGDTEAFF; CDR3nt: TGTGCCAGCAGTTTTATCCACAGGGGAGACACTGAAGCTTTCTTT
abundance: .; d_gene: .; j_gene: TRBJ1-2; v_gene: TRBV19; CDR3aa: CASSIGQTYGYTF; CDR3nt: TGTGCCAGTAGTATAGGTCAGACTTATGGCTACACCTTC
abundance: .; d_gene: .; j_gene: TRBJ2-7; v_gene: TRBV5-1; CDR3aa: CASSLETTGHRSYEQYF; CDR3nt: TGCGCCAGCAGCTTGGAGACCACAGGGCACCGCTCCTACGAGCAGTACTTC
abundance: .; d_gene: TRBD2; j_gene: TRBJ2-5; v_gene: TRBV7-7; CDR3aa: CASSPGLAGRGETQYF; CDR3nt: TGTGCCAGCAGCCCGGGACTAGCGGGACGCGGGGAGACCCAGTACTTC
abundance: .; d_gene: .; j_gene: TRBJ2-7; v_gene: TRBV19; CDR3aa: CASSLQGGFSYEQYF; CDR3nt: TGTGCCAGTAGTCTCCAGGGGGGATTCTCCTACGAGCAGTACTTC
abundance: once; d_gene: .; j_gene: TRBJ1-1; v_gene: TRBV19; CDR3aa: CASSIGSGRHLNTEAFF; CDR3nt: TGTGCCAGTAGTATAGGCTCCGGGAGACACTTGAACACTGAAGCTTTCTTT
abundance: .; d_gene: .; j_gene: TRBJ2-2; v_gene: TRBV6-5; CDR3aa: CASRPGQLNTGELFF; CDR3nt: TGTGCCAGCAGACCCGGACAGCTGAACACCGGGGAGCTGTTTTTT
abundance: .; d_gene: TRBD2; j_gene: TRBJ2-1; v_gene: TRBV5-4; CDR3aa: CASSSGLAGLNEQFF; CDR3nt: TGTGCCAGCAGCTCGGGACTAGCGGGGCTCAATGAGCAGTTCTTC
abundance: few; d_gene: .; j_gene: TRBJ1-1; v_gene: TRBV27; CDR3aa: CASSLPGRSTEAFF; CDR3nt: TGTGCCAGCAGTCTTCCAGGGAGGAGTACTGAAGCTTTCTTT
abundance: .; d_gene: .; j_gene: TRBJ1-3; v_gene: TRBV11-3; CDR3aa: CASSSRDSSSGNTIYF; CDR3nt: TGTGCCAGCAGCTCAAGGGACTCAAGCTCTGGAAACACCATATATTTT
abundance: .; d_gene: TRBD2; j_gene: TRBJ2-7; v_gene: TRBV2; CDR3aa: CASSARLAGALF; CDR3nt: TGTGCCAGCAGTGCCCGACTAGCGGGAGCTCTCTTC
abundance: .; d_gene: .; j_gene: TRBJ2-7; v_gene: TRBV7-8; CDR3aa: CASSLSLQVTAYEQYF; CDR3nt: TGTGCCAGCAGCTTAAGTCTACAGGTTACGGCCTACGAGCAGTACTTC
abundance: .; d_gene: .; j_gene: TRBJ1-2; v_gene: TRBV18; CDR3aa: CASTAVHSVPPSGYTF; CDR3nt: TGTGCCAGCACAGCCGTTCATAGCGTCCCGCCAAGTGGCTACACCTTC
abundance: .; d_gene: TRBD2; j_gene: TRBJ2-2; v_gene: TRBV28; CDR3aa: CASSWRLAGRTGELFF; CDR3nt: TGTGCCAGCAGTTGGAGACTAGCGGGACGCACCGGGGAGCTGTTTTTT
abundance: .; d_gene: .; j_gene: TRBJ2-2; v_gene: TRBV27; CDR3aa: CASRDYNTGELFF; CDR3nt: TGTGCCAGCAGGGACTATAACACCGGGGAGCTGTTTTTT
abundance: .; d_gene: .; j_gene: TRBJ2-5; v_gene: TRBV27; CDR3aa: CASSSLHQKETQYF; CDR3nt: TGTGCCAGCAGTTCCCTCCACCAGAAGGAGACCCAGTACTTC
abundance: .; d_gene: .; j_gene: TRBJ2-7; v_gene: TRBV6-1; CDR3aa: CASELGGLYEQYF; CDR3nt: TGTGCCAGCGAACTAGGAGGCCTCTACGAGCAGTACTTC
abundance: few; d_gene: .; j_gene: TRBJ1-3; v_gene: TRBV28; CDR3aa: CASTGGLAGNTIYF; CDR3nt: TGTGCCAGCACCGGGGGGCTGGCTGGAAACACCATATATTTT
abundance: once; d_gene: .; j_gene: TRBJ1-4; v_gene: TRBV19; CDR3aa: CASSISLGDEKLFF; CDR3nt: TGTGCCAGTAGTATCTCTTTGGGAGACGAAAAACTGTTTTTT
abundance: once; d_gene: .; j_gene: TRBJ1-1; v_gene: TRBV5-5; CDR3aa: CASSLVLGLSGTEAFF; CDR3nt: TGTGCCAGCAGCTTGGTACTAGGGCTTTCGGGCACTGAAGCTTTCTTT
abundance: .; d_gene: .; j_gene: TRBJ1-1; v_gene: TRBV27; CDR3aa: CASSFGVPPTEAFF; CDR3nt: TGTGCCAGCAGTTTTGGAGTCCCGCCCACTGAAGCTTTCTTT
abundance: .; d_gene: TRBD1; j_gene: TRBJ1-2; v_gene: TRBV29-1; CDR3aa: CSGSVARTGGRDGYTF; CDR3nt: TGCAGCGGTAGCGTGGCTAGAACAGGGGGAAGGGATGGCTACACCTTC
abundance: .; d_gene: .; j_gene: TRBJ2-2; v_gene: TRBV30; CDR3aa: CAWSVQNTGELFF; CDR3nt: TGTGCCTGGAGTGTACAGAACACCGGGGAGCTGTTTTTT
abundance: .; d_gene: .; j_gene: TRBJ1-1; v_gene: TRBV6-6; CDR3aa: CASSPVSNTEAFF; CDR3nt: TGTGCCAGCAGCCCAGTGTCGAACACTGAAGCTTTCTTT